Sequencing of this T cell receptor (beta chain) was carried out in a study of shared clonotypes between healthy human individuals. The V gene's germline CDR1 is SGDLS and CDR2 YYNGEE. Trimming pared 0 bases from V and 4 bases from J, leaving 12 bases between. CDR3 length: 15 amino acids. Study-level results: It was expected that sequencing depth would affect clonotype sharing among donors. With several donors compared, about 5.2% of naive CD4 clonotypes were shared.

Genomic DNA of every subset was divided equally among multiple immunoSEQ plates. Using immunoSEQ multiplex PCR, the repertoire was profiled, and TCRdb retains in-frame clones only, with some absent. The sample lists about 2.4 million clones; roughly 93% were seen once. Regarding this clone: Antigen specificity is unknown.

The authors divided CD4+ cells into CD45RA+ naive and CD45RA-negative memory subsets. This clonotype was sampled from a man younger than 35 in good health. Some clones in this sample may be carry-over from other donors' samples. The J gene is TRBJ2-3, the V gene TRBV9; D perhaps matches TRBD1 (6 bases). The sequencing input was naive CD4+ T cells from PBMCs. Subset in this sample: CD45RA+ positively selected. CDR3 coding DNA: TGTGCCAGCAGCGTAGGACCACAGGGTGCAGATACGCAGTATTTT. Encoded protein: CASSVGPQGADTQYF. The variable domain in full, completed from reference TRBV9 and TRBJ2-3, reads DSGVTQTPKHLITATGQRVTLRCSPRSGDLSVYWYQQSLDQGLQFLIQYYNGEERAKGNILERFSAQQFPDLHSELNLSSLELGDSALYFCASSVGPQGADTQYFGPGTRLTVL.